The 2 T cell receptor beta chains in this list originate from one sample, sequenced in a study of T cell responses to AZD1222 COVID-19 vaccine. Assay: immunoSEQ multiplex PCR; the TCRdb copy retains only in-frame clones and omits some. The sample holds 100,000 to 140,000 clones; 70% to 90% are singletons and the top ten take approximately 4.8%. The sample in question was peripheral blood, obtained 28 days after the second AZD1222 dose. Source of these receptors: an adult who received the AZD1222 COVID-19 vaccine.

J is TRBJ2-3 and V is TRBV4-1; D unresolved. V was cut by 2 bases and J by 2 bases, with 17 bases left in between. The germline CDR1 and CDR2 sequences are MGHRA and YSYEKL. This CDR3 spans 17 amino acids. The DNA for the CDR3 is TGCGCCAGCAGCCAAAACCCAAGGTGGAAATTCACAGATACGCAGTATTTT. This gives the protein CASSQNPRWKFTDTQYF.

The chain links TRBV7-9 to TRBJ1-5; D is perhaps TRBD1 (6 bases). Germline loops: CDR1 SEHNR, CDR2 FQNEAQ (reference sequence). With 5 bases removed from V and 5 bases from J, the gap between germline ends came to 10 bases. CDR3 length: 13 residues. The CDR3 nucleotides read TGTGCCAGCAGCCCAGGGGAATATCAGCCCCAGCATTTT. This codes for CASSPGEYQPQHF.